The 11 T cell receptor beta chains given below trace back to one sample, sequenced in a study of T cell clones after liver transplantation. Assay used: immunoSEQ multiplex PCR; TCRdb lists only in-frame clones, some missing. The top ten clones hold roughly 0.9% of a sample with about 68,000 clones, over 90% of them seen once. The sample consisted of CD4+ T cells from blood, taken about 25 months after liver transplant. These receptors all stem from a human patient who received a liver transplant. Some T cells may be transferred from the graft donor.

CDR3 amino acids: CASSKGLNYGYTF. The CDR3 bases are TGTGCCAGCAGCAAAGGCCTTAACTATGGCTACACCTTC. The rearrangement joins TRBV7-2 to TRBJ1-2; D uncertain. This CDR3 has 13 amino acids. Germline CDR1 is SGHTA and CDR2 is FQGNSA. V was shortened by 5 bases and J by 1 base, with 8 bases between the two germline ends.

The CDR3 DNA follows: TGTGCCAGCTCACGACAGGGGGCCCATCAAGAGACCCAGTACTTC. It encodes CASSRQGAHQETQYF. The chain links TRBV18 to TRBJ2-5, with 10 bases that match TRBD1. The V gene's germline CDR1 is KGHSH and CDR2 LQKENI. This CDR3 has 15 amino acids. With V trimmed by 4 bases and J by 2 bases, 4 bases remained unmatched.

The V gene is TRBV27, the J gene TRBJ1-2; tentatively, D is TRBD1 (5 bases). With 0 bases removed from V and 7 bases from J, the gap between germline ends came to 15 bases. Germline V gene sequence: CDR1 MNHEY, CDR2 SMNVEV (reference sequence). CDR3 length: 15 amino acids. The CDR3 nucleotides read TGTGCCAGCAGTTTATCCGGCGGGGGTGGAGGTGGCTACACCTTC. It specifies CASSLSGGGGGGYTF.

The J gene is TRBJ2-7, the V gene TRBV19; TRBD1 agrees at 11 bases. V dropped 9 bases and J dropped 8; count of bases not matched to a gene: 15. CDR1 and CDR2 (germline): LNHDA, SQIVND (reference sequence). This CDR3 has 15 residues. Here the CDR3 DNA reads TGTGCCAGCACTGACCGACCGGGACAGGGGGACAAGCAGTACTTC. This sequence encodes CASTDRPGQGDKQYF. Combining the CDR3 with reference TRBV19 and TRBJ2-7 gives the whole variable domain DGGITQSPKYLFRKEGQNVTLSCEQNLNHDAMYWYRQDPGQGLRLIYYSQIVNDFQKGDIAEGYSVSREKKESFPLTVTSAQKNPTAFYLCASTDRPGQGDKQYFGPGTRLTVT.

This clone was seen more than once but under ten times. The chain employs TRBV2 and TRBJ2-2; D gene unclear. V was trimmed by 4 bases and J by 4 bases, leaving 13 bases between them. The CDR3 covers 15 residues. Germline V CDR1 and CDR2: SNHLY, FYNNEI. The CDR3 protein is CASSGLVTTTGELFF. For the CDR3, the DNA is TGTGCCAGCAGTGGGCTCGTGACGACCACCGGGGAGCTGTTTTTT.

The chain joins TRBV6-5 to TRBJ2-7; D is ambiguous. V was trimmed by 0 bases and J by 1 base, leaving 7 bases between them. There are 14 residues in the CDR3. The germline V gene encodes CDR1 MNHEY and CDR2 SVGAGI. DNA for the CDR3: TGTGCCAGCAGTTACTCGGACCAGTCCTACGAGCAGTACTTC. Its protein is CASSYSDQSYEQYF.

This clone was recorded only once. The CDR3 nucleotides are TGTGCCAGCAGCAAACCCCTAGGGAGCGAAACCTACAATGAGCAGTTCTTC. Its translation is CASSKPLGSETYNEQFF. This sequence joins TRBV21-1 and TRBJ2-1; the D call in the table, TRBD2, was not verified against the DNA. TRBV21-1 is assigned pseudogene status. The CDR3 is made up of 17 amino acids.

This chain joins TRBV6-5 and TRBJ1-1, with 8 bases identical to TRBD1. With V trimmed by 7 bases and J by 1 base, 5 bases remained unmatched. The CDR3 is made up of 14 amino acids. Germline V gene sequence: CDR1 MNHEY, CDR2 SVGAGI. The CDR3 DNA is TGTGCCAGCAAAAGGACAGGGACGAACACTGAAGCTTTCTTT. Its protein product is CASKRTGTNTEAFF.

The rearrangement uses TRBV28 and TRBJ1-2, with D maybe TRBD1 (6 bases). The CDR3 runs to 14 residues. Germline V gene data show CDR1 as MDHEN and CDR2 as SYDVKM. The germline V and J ends were trimmed by 7 bases and 2 bases, with 14 bases remaining between them. CDR3 residues: CASIASQGNYGYTF. In DNA, the CDR3 is TGTGCCAGCATCGCTTCACAGGGCAACTATGGCTACACCTTC.

This chain uses TRBV14 with TRBJ1-1; unclear D gene. CDR3 size: 15 residues. Trimming removed 1 base from V and 5 bases from J, with 14 bases in between. Per the germline V gene, CDR1 is SGHDN and CDR2 is FVKESK. The CDR3 sequence: CASSQAFARRTEAFF. CDR3 coding DNA: TGTGCCAGCAGCCAAGCTTTCGCCCGGAGGACTGAAGCTTTCTTT.

The rearrangement uses TRBV7-7 and TRBJ2-1; 16 positions agree with TRBD2. The CDR3 runs to 17 residues. The trim removed 5 bases at V and 5 bases at J, leaving 6 bases unmatched. Germline loops: CDR1 SSHAT, CDR2 FNYEAQ (reference sequence). The CDR3 DNA follows: TGTGCCAGCAGCCTGGGACTAGCGGGAGGGAAGGACAATGAGCAGTTCTTC. It translates to CASSLGLAGGKDNEQFF.